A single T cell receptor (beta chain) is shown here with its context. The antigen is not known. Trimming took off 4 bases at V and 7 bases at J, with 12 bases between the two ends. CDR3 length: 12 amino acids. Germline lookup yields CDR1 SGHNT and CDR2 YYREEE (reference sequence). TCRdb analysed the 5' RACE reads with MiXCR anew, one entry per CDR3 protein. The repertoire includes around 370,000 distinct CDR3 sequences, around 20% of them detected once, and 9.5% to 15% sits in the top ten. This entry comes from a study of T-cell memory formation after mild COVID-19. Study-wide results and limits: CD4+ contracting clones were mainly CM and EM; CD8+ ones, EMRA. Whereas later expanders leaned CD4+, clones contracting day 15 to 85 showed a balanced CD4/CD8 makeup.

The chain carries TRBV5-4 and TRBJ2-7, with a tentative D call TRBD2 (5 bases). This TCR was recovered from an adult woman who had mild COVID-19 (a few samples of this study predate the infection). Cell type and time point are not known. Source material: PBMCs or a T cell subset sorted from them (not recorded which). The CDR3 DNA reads TGTGCCAGCAGCGGAGGCTCGGAGGAGCAGTACTTC. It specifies CASSGGSEEQYF.